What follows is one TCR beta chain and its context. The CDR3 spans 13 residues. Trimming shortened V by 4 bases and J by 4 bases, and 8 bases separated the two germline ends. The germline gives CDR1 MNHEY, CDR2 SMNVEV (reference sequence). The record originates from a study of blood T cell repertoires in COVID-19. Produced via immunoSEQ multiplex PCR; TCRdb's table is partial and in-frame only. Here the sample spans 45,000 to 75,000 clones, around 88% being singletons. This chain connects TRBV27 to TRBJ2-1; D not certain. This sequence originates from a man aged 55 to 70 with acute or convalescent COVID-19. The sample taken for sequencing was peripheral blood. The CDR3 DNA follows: TGTGCCAGCAGTTCTTTGCGTTACAATGAGCAGTTCTTC. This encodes CASSSLRYNEQFF.